This entry is about one T cell receptor beta chain. Its antigen is undetermined. This record belongs to a study of CD8+ T cells in alopecia areata. Study-level information: At a dose of 5 to 10 mg twice daily, oral tofacitinib was given to treated patients. The study's findings and limits: The study found higher clonality in lesional than normal scalp, especially in alopecia totalis/universalis.

The germline V gene encodes CDR1 GTSNPN and CDR2 SVGIG (reference sequence). V was clipped by 1 base and J by 7 bases, with 10 bases between them. This CDR3 is 12 amino acids long. This sample's treatment: oral pan-JAK inhibitor, 5-10 mg twice daily. Individuals with alopecia areata gave both lesional scalp punch biopsies and peripheral blood for collection. Following extraction, RNA underwent reverse transcription to cDNA, which served as the sequencing template. Assay used: immunoSEQ multiplex PCR; TCRdb lists only in-frame clones, some missing. This table holds about 220,000 clones, around 57% found once.

The sequence was obtained from a human donor with alopecia areata. The sample here was CD4+ T cells sorted from blood, taken at week 4, from a patient treated with tofacitinib. J is TRBJ1-1 and V is TRBV30, with a possible D match to TRBD1 (5 bases). The CDR3 reads CAWSERGSEAFF. DNA of the CDR3: TGTGCCTGGAGTGAAAGGGGCAGTGAAGCTTTCTTT.